Below, 2 T cell receptor beta chains from the same sample are listed, as sequenced in a study. TCRdb passed the 5' RACE reads through MiXCR, listing each CDR3 protein once. The profile shows approximately 29,000 distinct CDR3 sequences, approximately 24% of them singletons. Sequenced sample: naive CD4+ T cells sorted from a lymph node. This sample's subset: naive CD4+ T cells, CD4+CD45RA+CD25-. These receptors originate from a female donor with breast cancer.

The chain combines TRBV7-2 with TRBJ2-5; D may be TRBD1 or TRBD2 (5 bases each). V was trimmed by 5 bases and J by 3 bases, leaving 16 bases between them. CDR1 and CDR2 (germline): SGHTA, FQGNSA. The CDR3 loop spans 15 amino acids. The DNA of the CDR3 is TGTGCCAGCAGCGAAGGGGTGGTGCGGGAAGAGACCCAGTACTTC. Protein sequence: CASSEGVVREETQYF.

This clonotype was observed a handful of times. The rearrangement joins TRBV29-1 to TRBJ2-1; no clear D gene. The V end was cut by 6 bases, the J end by 0 bases, with 9 bases between. Germline assignment: CDR1 SQVTM and CDR2 ANQGSEA. This CDR3 is built from 13 residues. In nucleotides, the CDR3 is TGCAGCGTAACAACGAGCTCCTACAATGAGCAGTTCTTC. As protein: CSVTTSSYNEQFF.